The rows below give T cell receptor beta chains drawn from one sample of a study of cytomegalovirus exposure and HLA in healthy donors. Generated by immunoSEQ multiplex PCR, the TCRdb table keeps only in-frame clones and is missing some. Of 150,000 to 200,000 clones in the sample, 81% were seen once. Sequencing input: PBMCs. These receptors came from a man aged 35 to 55 in good health and CMV-seropositive. Both conserved end residues are part of each CDR3. The order of the fields is J gene, clone size, V gene, D gene, CDR3 protein, CDR3 DNA. The D gene is left open where the match is weak. Not all rows give a size; the values are once, few, many and, for expanded clones, a class.

TRBJ2-7 | NA | TRBV28 | NA | CASSSPTGTPLYEQYF | TGTGCCAGCAGCTCCCCGACCGGGACACCCCTCTACGAGCAGTACTTC
TRBJ1-4 | NA | TRBV19 | NA | CASKRAGPANEKLFF | TGTGCCAGTAAACGGGCGGGACCCGCTAATGAAAAACTGTTTTTT
TRBJ1-2 | NA | TRBV6-5 | NA | CASSAMREANYGYTF | TGTGCCAGCAGCGCGATGCGGGAAGCTAACTATGGCTACACCTTC
TRBJ2-7 | NA | TRBV28 | TRBD2 | CASTGRGLAGVHYEQYF | TGTGCCAGCACCGGAAGGGGACTAGCGGGAGTCCACTACGAGCAGTACTTC
TRBJ2-7 | NA | TRBV7-9 | TRBD1 | CASSLSRDRLYEQYF | TGTGCCAGCAGCCTAAGCCGGGACAGGCTCTACGAGCAGTACTTC
TRBJ2-1 | NA | TRBV5-1 | TRBD2 | CASRLAGGLGDEQFF | TGCGCCAGCAGACTAGCGGGGGGGCTGGGCGATGAGCAGTTCTTC
TRBJ2-7 | NA | TRBV5-3 | TRBD1 | CARSRKKDRDVAPSSYEQYF | TGTGCCAGAAGCCGCAAAAAGGACAGGGACGTTGCCCCAAGCTCCTACGAGCAGTACTTC
TRBJ2-2 | NA | TRBV10-3 | TRBD2 | CAMGLAGAAGELFF | TGTGCCATGGGACTAGCGGGAGCCGCCGGGGAGCTGTTTTTT
TRBJ2-2 | NA | TRBV7-9 | TRBD2 | CASSGGAGELFF | TGTGCCAGCAGCGGGGGGGCCGGGGAGCTGTTTTTT
TRBJ1-2 | NA | TRBV7-9 | NA | CASRPEVDYGYTF | TGTGCCAGCAGACCTGAGGTTGACTATGGCTACACTTTC
TRBJ2-4 | NA | TRBV4-1 | TRBD1 | CASSRLPGQGENIQYF | TGCGCCAGCAGCCGGCTCCCGGGACAGGGGGAAAACATTCAGTACTTC
TRBJ1-3 | NA | TRBV27 | NA | CASSPRGVGVPGNTIYF | TGTGCCAGCAGTCCCCGGGGGGTGGGCGTACCTGGAAACACCATATATTTT
TRBJ1-5 | NA | TRBV5-1 | NA | CASSLGGGNQPQHF | TGCGCCAGCAGCTTAGGGGGGGGCAATCAGCCCCAGCATTTT
TRBJ1-5 | NA | TRBV6-1 | NA | CASSSTAPGNQSQHF | TGTGCCAGCAGTTCGACAGCGCCTGGCAATCAGTCCCAGCATTTT
TRBJ1-1 | NA | TRBV11-2 | NA | CASSAAGGNTEAFF | TGTGCCAGCAGCGCCGCCGGGGGGAACACTGAAGCTTTCTTT
TRBJ1-3 | NA | TRBV5-6 | TRBD1 | CASSSKGTGDSGNTIYF | TGTGCCAGCAGCTCAAAGGGGACAGGGGACTCTGGAAACACCATATATTTT
TRBJ2-5 | once | TRBV5-1 | NA | CASSLTNDGQETQYF | TGCGCCAGCAGCTTGACTAATGATGGCCAAGAGACCCAGTACTTC
TRBJ2-1 | once | TRBV16 | TRBD1 | CASRQGTEPSYNEQFF | TGTGCCAGCAGACAGGGGACAGAACCCTCCTACAATGAGCAGTTCTTC
TRBJ2-5 | NA | TRBV6-5 | TRBD2 | CASRLAGVETQYF | TGTGCCAGCAGACTAGCGGGGGTCGAGACCCAGTACTTC
TRBJ1-4 | NA | TRBV2 | NA | CAEAGQGNEKLFF | TGTGCCGAGGCGGGGCAGGGAAATGAAAAACTGTTTTTT
TRBJ1-6 | NA | TRBV6-1 | TRBD1 | CASSGQGGPLHF | TGTGCCAGCAGCGGACAGGGGGGACCCCTCCACTTT
TRBJ1-1 | NA | TRBV6-5 | NA | CASKGGGGTEAFF | TGTGCCAGCAAGGGAGGGGGTGGCACTGAAGCTTTCTTT
TRBJ2-7 | NA | TRBV5-1 | TRBD2 | CASSLAPGLAGDEQYF | TGCGCCAGCAGCTTGGCCCCGGGACTAGCGGGAGACGAGCAGTACTTC
TRBJ2-5 | NA | TRBV5-6 | TRBD1 | CASSLHRGETQYF | TGTGCCAGCAGCTTGCACAGGGGAGAGACCCAGTACTTC
TRBJ2-1 | NA | TRBV7-3 | NA | CASSLADSSYNEQFF | TGTGCCAGCAGCTTAGCGGATAGCTCCTACAATGAGCAGTTCTTC
TRBJ1-2 | NA | TRBV29-1 | NA | CSVEEFGVNYGYTF | TGCAGCGTTGAAGAGTTCGGGGTTAACTATGGCTACACCTTC
TRBJ2-3 | NA | TRBV5-1 | TRBD2 | CASSLRTSGPGTDTQYF | TGCGCCAGCAGCTTGAGGACTAGCGGCCCCGGCACAGATACGCAGTATTTT
TRBJ2-7 | few | TRBV29-1 | TRBD1 | CSVEYPGQGTYEQYF | TGCAGCGTTGAATATCCGGGACAGGGGACCTACGAGCAGTACTTC
TRBJ1-5 | NA | TRBV6-1 | TRBD1 | CASSPGTGVDQPQHF | TGTGCCAGCAGCCCTGGGACAGGGGTGGATCAGCCCCAGCATTTT
TRBJ1-2 | NA | TRBV6-1 | TRBD1 | CASSDRQGPYAYTF | TGTGCCAGCAGTGACAGACAGGGACCATATGCCTACACCTTC
TRBJ2-3 | NA | TRBV7-3 | NA | CASSRGAEDTQYF | TGTGCCAGCAGCCGGGGGGCCGAAGATACGCAGTATTTT
TRBJ2-5 | few | TRBV19 | TRBD1 | CASSIGITGEPETQYF | TGTGCCAGTAGTATCGGGATTACAGGGGAACCAGAGACCCAGTACTTC
TRBJ2-7 | NA | TRBV6-1 | NA | CASSDVRGLYEQYF | TGTGCCAGTAGTGATGTCAGGGGTCTTTACGAGCAGTACTTC
TRBJ2-7 | few | TRBV4-1 | TRBD1 | CASSLGTGWEQYF | TGCGCCAGCAGCCTCGGGACAGGGTGGGAGCAGTACTTC
TRBJ2-1 | NA | TRBV27 | TRBD1 | CASSSGGNYNEQFF | TGTGCCAGCAGTTCAGGGGGTAACTACAATGAGCAGTTCTTC
TRBJ1-1 | NA | TRBV5-4 | NA | CASSLGGQGWYTEAFF | TGTGCCAGCAGCTTGGGGGGGCAGGGTTGGTACACTGAAGCTTTCTTT
TRBJ1-1 | NA | TRBV25-1 | NA | CASSEFGSGRVDTEAFF | TGTGCCAGCAGTGAATTTGGCTCAGGGAGGGTGGACACTGAAGCTTTCTTT
TRBJ2-2 | NA | TRBV28 | TRBD2 | CASLSRGGRSGELFF | TGTGCCAGCTTGTCTCGGGGCGGGAGGTCCGGGGAGCTGTTTTTT
TRBJ2-1 | NA | TRBV5-1 | TRBD1 | CASSQQGARNEQFF | TGCGCCAGCAGCCAACAGGGGGCGAGGAATGAGCAGTTCTTC
TRBJ2-3 | NA | TRBV5-1 | NA | CASSFGSRAGDTQYF | TGCGCCAGCAGCTTCGGGTCTCGTGCGGGAGATACGCAGTATTTT
TRBJ2-2 | NA | TRBV5-1 | NA | CASSDRDQGSGELFF | TGCGCCAGCAGCGACCGGGACCAGGGGTCCGGGGAGCTGTTTTTT
TRBJ1-1 | NA | TRBV12-5 | NA | CASVSLRNTEAFF | TGTGCTAGTGTTTCTCTCAGGAACACTGAAGCTTTCTTT
TRBJ2-1 | once | TRBV13 | TRBD1 | CASSLGDRGLVEQFF | TGTGCCAGCAGCTTAGGGGACAGGGGGCTGGTTGAGCAGTTCTTC
TRBJ2-3 | few | TRBV7-9 | TRBD2 | CASSLVGLADAPGTQYF | TGTGCCAGCAGCTTAGTAGGGCTAGCGGACGCCCCGGGTACGCAGTATTTT
TRBJ2-5 | NA | TRBV5-6 | TRBD2 | CASSLLTSGGVGGETQYF | TGTGCCAGCAGCTTGTTGACTAGCGGGGGGGTCGGGGGAGAGACCCAGTACTTC
TRBJ1-5 | NA | TRBV4-3 | NA | CASSHGRGGPQHF | TGCGCCAGCAGCCACGGTCGGGGTGGTCCCCAGCATTTT
TRBJ2-7 | NA | TRBV29-1 | TRBD2 | CSVVPGTSANYEQYF | TGCAGCGTTGTCCCCGGGACTAGCGCAAACTACGAGCAGTACTTC
TRBJ2-7 | NA | TRBV27 | NA | CASSPDLGSGYEQYF | TGTGCCAGCAGTCCGGATTTGGGTAGCGGTTACGAGCAGTACTTC
TRBJ2-1 | NA | TRBV5-1 | NA | CASSLEAGSYNEQFF | TGCGCCAGCAGCTTGGAGGCGGGGTCCTACAATGAGCAGTTCTTC
TRBJ2-7 | NA | TRBV28 | TRBD1 | CASSFGDRVHSYEQYF | TGTGCCAGCAGTTTTGGGGACAGGGTCCATTCCTACGAGCAGTACTTC
TRBJ2-7 | NA | TRBV28 | NA | CASSPGEDFSYEQYF | TGTGCCAGCAGCCCCGGTGAGGATTTCTCCTACGAGCAGTACTTC
TRBJ2-5 | NA | TRBV4-1 | TRBD2 | CASSKPGTSGPQETQYF | TGCGCCAGCAGCAAACCAGGGACTAGCGGGCCTCAAGAGACCCAGTACTTC
TRBJ2-7 | once | TRBV5-1 | TRBD2 | CASSLAQRGAYEQYF | TGCGCCAGCAGCTTGGCCCAGCGGGGGGCCTACGAGCAGTACTTC
TRBJ2-2 | NA | TRBV4-2 | TRBD2 | CASSHPTPLAGGTNTGELFF | TGTGCCAGCAGCCATCCAACGCCCTTAGCGGGGGGGACGAACACCGGGGAGCTGTTTTTT